This entry describes one T cell receptor beta chain. The data derive from a study of CD8 T cells in Susac syndrome. Study-level background: When their blood was taken, the Susac syndrome patients had either not yet had any therapy, were taking corticosteroids, or were taking intravenous immunoglobulin alone.

With random hexamers, reverse transcription was performed on about 0.5 to 1 ug of RNA. MiXCR, run by TCRdb on the immunoSEQ multiplex PCR reads, gives a single entry per CDR3 protein. This sample has tens of thousands of distinct CDR3 sequences, with approximately 96% found just once. CDR1 is MNHEY and CDR2 is SVGAGI in the germline V gene. This CDR3 is 14 amino acids long. V gave up 0 bases and J gave up 7 bases; unmatched junction bases: 0. Sequenced: CD8+ T cells from PBMCs. This clonotype was sampled from a human donor with Susac syndrome. The chain uses TRBV6-5 and TRBJ1-6; 7 bases are a match to TRBD1. The CDR3 nucleotides read TGTGCCAGCAGTTACTCGACAGGGAATTCACCCCTCCACTTT. The encoded protein is CASSYSTGNSPLHF.